The present T cell receptor (beta chain) was sequenced within a study of T-cell memory formation after mild COVID-19. Germline CDR1 ENHRY, CDR2 SYGVKD. The CDR3 consists of 12 residues. V lost 6 bases, J lost 5 bases, and 1 base stayed unmatched. This clonotype turned up a few times. TCRdb passed the 5' RACE reads through MiXCR, listing each CDR3 protein once. In the table there are roughly 300,000 distinct CDR3 sequences, roughly 8.2% of which are singletons. The chain uses TRBV10-3 and TRBJ2-3; 8 nucleotides align to TRBD1. The sequence was obtained from a man aged 18 to 35 who had mild COVID-19 (a few samples of this study predate the infection). Cell type and time point are not known. Material for sequencing was PBMCs or a T cell subset sorted from them (not recorded which). The CDR3 nucleotides read TGTGCCATCAGCGGACAGGGAGATACGCAGTATTTT. It codes for CAISGQGDTQYF.